The T cell receptor beta chain described here comes from a study of cytomegalovirus exposure and HLA in healthy donors. PCR was performed using 60 Vbeta and 13 Jbeta primers. Assay: immunoSEQ multiplex PCR; the TCRdb copy retains only in-frame clones and omits some. This table has about 130,000 clones, approximately 70% appearing once. These donors counted as nominally healthy when sampled, but unrecorded immune exposures were likely. Germline-derived CDR1 and CDR2 are LNHNV and YYDKDF (reference sequence). The V end was cut by 5 bases, the J end by 0 bases, with 12 bases between. CDR3 size: 15 residues.

Input material: PBMCs. The TCR comes from a man aged 55-75 years in good health and CMV-seropositive. The chain employs TRBV15 and TRBJ2-3; D not certain. CDR3 sequence: CATSLGLTSTDTQYF. For the CDR3, the DNA is TGTGCCACCAGCCTTGGGCTTACAAGCACAGATACGCAGTATTTT. The full variable domain, its missing parts supplied by reference TRBV15 and TRBJ2-3, is DAMVIQNPRYQVTQFGKPVTLSCSQTLNHNVMYWYQQKSSQAPKLLFHYYDKDFNNEADTPDNFQSRRPNTSFCFLDIRSPGLGDTAMYLCATSLGLTSTDTQYFGPGTRLTVL.